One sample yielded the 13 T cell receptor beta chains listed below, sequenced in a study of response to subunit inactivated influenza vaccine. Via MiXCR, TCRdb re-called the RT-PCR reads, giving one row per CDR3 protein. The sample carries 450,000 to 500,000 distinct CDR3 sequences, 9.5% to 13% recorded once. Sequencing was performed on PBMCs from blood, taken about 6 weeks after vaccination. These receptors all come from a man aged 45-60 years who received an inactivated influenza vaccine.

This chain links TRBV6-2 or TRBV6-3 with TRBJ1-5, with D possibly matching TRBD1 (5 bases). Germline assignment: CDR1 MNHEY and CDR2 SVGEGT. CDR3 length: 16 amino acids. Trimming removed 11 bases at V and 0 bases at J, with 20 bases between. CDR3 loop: CAARSAGSYSNQPQHF. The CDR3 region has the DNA TGTGCCGCAAGGAGTGCAGGGTCCTATAGCAATCAGCCCCAGCATTTT.

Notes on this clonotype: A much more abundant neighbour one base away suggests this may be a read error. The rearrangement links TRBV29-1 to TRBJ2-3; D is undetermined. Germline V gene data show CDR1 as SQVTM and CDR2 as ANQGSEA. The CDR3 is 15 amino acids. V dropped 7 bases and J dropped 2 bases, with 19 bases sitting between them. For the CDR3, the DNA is TGCAGCGCTAGGGTGGGCGGCCTTAACACAGATACGCAGTATTTT. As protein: CSARVGGLNTDTQYF.

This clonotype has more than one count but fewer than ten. The CDR3 coding sequence is TGTGCCAGCAGTCCCCTGAACACTAATGAAAAACTGTTTTTT. Encoded protein: CASSPLNTNEKLFF. The chain recombines TRBV12-3 or TRBV12-4 with TRBJ1-4; D remains unclear. The V and J ends lost 5 bases and 2 bases respectively, with 9 bases between them. This CDR3 comprises 14 residues.

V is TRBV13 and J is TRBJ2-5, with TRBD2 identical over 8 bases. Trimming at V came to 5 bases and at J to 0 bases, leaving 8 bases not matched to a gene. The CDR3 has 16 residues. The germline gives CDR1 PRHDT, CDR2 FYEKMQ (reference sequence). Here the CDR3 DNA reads TGTGCCAGCAGCCCCTGGCTAGCGGGCGACCAAGAGACCCAGTACTTC. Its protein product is CASSPWLAGDQETQYF.

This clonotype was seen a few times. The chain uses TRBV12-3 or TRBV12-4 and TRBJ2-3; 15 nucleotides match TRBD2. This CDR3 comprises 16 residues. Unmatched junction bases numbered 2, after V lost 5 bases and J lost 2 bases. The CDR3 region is CASSGTSGGPTDTQYF. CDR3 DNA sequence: TGTGCCAGCAGTGGGACTAGCGGGGGGCCCACAGATACGCAGTATTTT.

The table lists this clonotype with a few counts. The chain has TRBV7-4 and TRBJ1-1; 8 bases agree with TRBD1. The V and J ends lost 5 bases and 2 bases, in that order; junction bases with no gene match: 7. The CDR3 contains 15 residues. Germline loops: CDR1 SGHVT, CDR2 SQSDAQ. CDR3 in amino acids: CASSAQGAFNTEAFF. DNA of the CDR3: TGTGCCAGCAGCGCTCAGGGGGCGTTTAACACTGAAGCTTTCTTT.

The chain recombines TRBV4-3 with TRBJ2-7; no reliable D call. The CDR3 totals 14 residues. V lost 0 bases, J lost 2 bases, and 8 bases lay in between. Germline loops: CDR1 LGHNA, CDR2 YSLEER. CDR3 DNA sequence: TGCGCCAGCAGCCAAGAATCGCAGGCCTACGAGCAGTACTTC. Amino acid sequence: CASSQESQAYEQYF.

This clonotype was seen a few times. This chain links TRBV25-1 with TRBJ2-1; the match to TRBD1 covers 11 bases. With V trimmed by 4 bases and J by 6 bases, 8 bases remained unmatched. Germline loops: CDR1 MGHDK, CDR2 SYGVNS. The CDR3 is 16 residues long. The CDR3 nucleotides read TGTGCCAGCAGTGCCGCGTTAGGACAGGGGGCCAATGAGCAGTTCTTC. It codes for CASSAALGQGANEQFF. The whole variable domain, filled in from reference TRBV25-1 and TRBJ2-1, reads EADIYQTPRYLVIGTGKKITLECSQTMGHDKMYWYQQDPGMELHLIHYSYGVNSTEKGDLSSESTVSRIRTEHFPLTLESARPSHTSQYLCASSAALGQGANEQFFGPGTRLTVL.

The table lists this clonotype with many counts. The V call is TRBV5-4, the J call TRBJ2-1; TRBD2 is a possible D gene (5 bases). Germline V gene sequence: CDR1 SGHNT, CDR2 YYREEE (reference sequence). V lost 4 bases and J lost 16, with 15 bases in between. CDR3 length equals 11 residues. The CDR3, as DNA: TGTGCCAGCAGCCAGTCAACTAGGTTATTCTTC. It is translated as CASSQSTRLFF.

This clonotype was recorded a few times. The CDR3 DNA is TGTGCCAGCAGCCCGGCCCGTTATAGCAATCAGCCCCAGCATTTT. This translates into CASSPARYSNQPQHF. This sequence joins TRBV21-1 and TRBJ1-5. TRBV21-1 is tagged as a pseudogene. This CDR3 has 15 amino acids.

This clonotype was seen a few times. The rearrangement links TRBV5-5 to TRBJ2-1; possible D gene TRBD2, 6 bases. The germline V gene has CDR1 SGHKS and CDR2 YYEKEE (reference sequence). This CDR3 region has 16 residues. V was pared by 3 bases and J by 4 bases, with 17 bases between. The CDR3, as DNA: TGTGCCAGCAGCTCGCCCCGGGACTCTACGTACAATGAGCAGTTCTTC. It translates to CASSSPRDSTYNEQFF.

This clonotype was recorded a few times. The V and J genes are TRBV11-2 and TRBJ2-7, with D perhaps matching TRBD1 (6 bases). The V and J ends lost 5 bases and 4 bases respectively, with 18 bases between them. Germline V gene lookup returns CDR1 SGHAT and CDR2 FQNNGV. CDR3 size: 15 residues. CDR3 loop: CASSQGLSPPYEQYF. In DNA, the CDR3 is TGTGCCAGCAGCCAGGGGCTCAGCCCACCTTACGAGCAGTACTTC. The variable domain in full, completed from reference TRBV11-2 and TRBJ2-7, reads EAGVAQSPRYKIIEKRQSVAFWCNPISGHATLYWYQQILGQGPKLLIQFQNNGVVDDSQLPKDRFSAERLKGVDSTLKIQPAKLEDSAVYLCASSQGLSPPYEQYFGPGTRLTVT.

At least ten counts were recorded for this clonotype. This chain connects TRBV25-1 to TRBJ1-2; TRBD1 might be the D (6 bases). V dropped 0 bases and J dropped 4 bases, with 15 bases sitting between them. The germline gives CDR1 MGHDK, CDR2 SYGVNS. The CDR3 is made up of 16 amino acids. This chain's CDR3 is CASSEYGAGDGYGYTF. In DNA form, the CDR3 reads TGTGCCAGCAGTGAATATGGGGCAGGGGACGGCTATGGCTACACCTTC.